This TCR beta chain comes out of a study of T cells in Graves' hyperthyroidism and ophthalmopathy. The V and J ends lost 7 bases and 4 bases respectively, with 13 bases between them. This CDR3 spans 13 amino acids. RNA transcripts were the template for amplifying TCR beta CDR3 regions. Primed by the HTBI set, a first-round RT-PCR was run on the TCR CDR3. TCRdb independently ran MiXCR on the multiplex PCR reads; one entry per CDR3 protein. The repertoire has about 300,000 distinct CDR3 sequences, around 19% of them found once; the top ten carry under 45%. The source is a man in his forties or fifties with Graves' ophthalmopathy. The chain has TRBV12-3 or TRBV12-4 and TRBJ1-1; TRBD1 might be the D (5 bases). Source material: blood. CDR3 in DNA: TGTGCCAGCAAAGGCGGGACTTTCACTGAAGCTTTCTTT. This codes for CASKGGTFTEAFF.